This entry describes one T cell receptor beta chain. Its target is not known. The entry originates in a study of Tregs in tolerant kidney transplant recipients. Findings and limits, study-wide: Findings come from small patient numbers and require larger validation. Tolerant patients' donor-specific Tregs expanded beyond overall Tregs, suggesting antigen-driven growth. Tregs expanded with activated donor B cells seemed most donor-specific.

Generated by immunoSEQ multiplex PCR, the TCRdb table keeps only in-frame clones and is missing some. This table has tens of thousands of clones, more than 85% appearing once. CD4+CD25+CD127- Tregs, CD4+CD25- non-Tregs, CD4 and CD8 cells were sorted. V lost 8 bases and J 8 bases, leaving 22 bases between the germline ends. Germline-derived CDR1 and CDR2 are MDHEN and SYDVKM. This CDR3 is 15 amino acids long. The genes are TRBV28 and TRBJ2-1; D is possibly TRBD1 (6 bases). The sample was Tregs from blood, taken before the transplant. This TCR was recovered from a human donor who received a combined kidney and bone marrow transplant. CDR3 protein: CASPPIQGLGDEQFF. For the CDR3, the DNA is TGTGCCAGCCCCCCTATACAGGGTCTGGGGGATGAGCAGTTCTTC.